This T cell receptor (beta chain) stems from a study of post-analysis software for immune sequencing data. General study findings and limits: Those with multiple sclerosis, the patient group, showed significantly lower normalized Chao1 diversity than controls. Clustering by F measure revealed strong co-clustering among samples prepared together in one batch. About 5 TRBV segments (TRBV5-6, TRBV5-1 and TRBV20-1 among them) occurred more frequently in patients than in controls.

This CDR3 region has 16 residues. V shed 4 bases and J 4 bases; nucleotides not matched to a gene: 12. Germline V gives CDR1 SGDLS, CDR2 YYNGEE. cDNA libraries for TCR beta contained unique molecular identifiers. Once 1 to 10 million T cells were used, approximately 470,000 cDNA molecules resulted. TCRdb used MiXCR to reprocess the PCR reads, holding one entry per CDR3 protein. The data contain about 460,000 distinct CDR3 sequences, roughly 45% of them singletons. This clonotype has only a few counts. Its antigen is not known. The chain recombines TRBV9 with TRBJ2-7, with 9 nucleotides matching TRBD1. This TCR came from a girl aged 5 to 17 with multiple sclerosis. Sequenced input: blood. The CDR3 bases are TGTGCCAGCAGCCCTCCTACAGGGACAGGGCTTTACGAGCAGTACTTC. Translated, it gives CASSPPTGTGLYEQYF.